This is a list of T cell receptor beta chains from one sample in a study of OX40 agonist ivuxolimab in advanced cancers. Data came from immunoSEQ multiplex PCR; TCRdb stores just in-frame clones and leaves some out. The data hold about 50,000 clones, with roughly 80% observed a single time. The sequencing used CD4+ or CD8+ T cells sorted from blood, collected in a trial of the OX40 agonist ivuxolimab. These receptors originate from an adult with an advanced solid tumor such as melanoma, head and neck, liver or kidney cancer. Both conserved end residues are part of each CDR3. D genes are given only for firm matches. Where a row states a size, it is once, few, many or the class of an expanded clone; other rows omit it.

CDR3 DNA: TGTGCCAGCAGCCCCGATGGGGATTTTGGGGAGCAGTACTTC; CDR3 protein: CASSPDGDFGEQYF; J gene: TRBJ2-7; clone size: many; D gene: NA; V gene: TRBV7-9
CDR3 DNA: TGTGCCAGCAGCGCACAGGGGGTTCAGTACTTC; CDR3 protein: CASSAQGVQYF; J gene: TRBJ2-5; clone size: NA; D gene: TRBD1; V gene: TRBV7-8
CDR3 DNA: TGTGCCAGTAGTGCCACCGGGACGCGGGGAGATGAGCAGTTCTTC; CDR3 protein: CASSATGTRGDEQFF; J gene: TRBJ2-1; clone size: once; D gene: NA; V gene: TRBV19
CDR3 DNA: TGCGCCAGCAGTGTTTCGGGGGATTCCTACGAGCAGTACTTC; CDR3 protein: CASSVSGDSYEQYF; J gene: TRBJ2-7; clone size: NA; D gene: NA; V gene: TRBV10-2
CDR3 DNA: NA; CDR3 protein: CASTATGGFGAGNIQYF; J gene: TRBJ2-4; clone size: NA; D gene: NA; V gene: TRBV5-1
CDR3 DNA: TGTGCCAGCAGCTTAGTAGCCCTGAACACTGAAGCTTTCTTT; CDR3 protein: CASSLVALNTEAFF; J gene: TRBJ1-1; clone size: NA; D gene: NA; V gene: TRBV7-2
CDR3 DNA: TGTGCCAGCAGTGGCGAGGGACTAGCGGGAGAGACCCAGTACTTC; CDR3 protein: CASSGEGLAGETQYF; J gene: TRBJ2-5; clone size: NA; D gene: TRBD2; V gene: TRBV6-1
CDR3 DNA: TGTGCCAGCAGTGAACGGCCCCCGGGACAGATTAATGAAAAACTGTTTTTT; CDR3 protein: CASSERPPGQINEKLFF; J gene: TRBJ1-4; clone size: NA; D gene: TRBD1; V gene: TRBV2
CDR3 DNA: TGTGCCAGCAGTGAAGAGGCCTCCTACGAGCAGTACTTC; CDR3 protein: CASSEEASYEQYF; J gene: TRBJ2-7; clone size: NA; D gene: NA; V gene: TRBV6-1
CDR3 DNA: TGCGCCAGCAGGTGGGGGGGACAACTGTTTTTT; CDR3 protein: CASRWGGQLFF; J gene: TRBJ1-4; clone size: few; D gene: NA; V gene: TRBV23-1
CDR3 DNA: TGTGCCAGCAGCCCCGGGACAGGGGTTCGGGATGAGCAGTTCTTC; CDR3 protein: CASSPGTGVRDEQFF; J gene: TRBJ2-1; clone size: NA; D gene: TRBD1; V gene: TRBV5-8
CDR3 DNA: TGTGCCAGTAGTCCGGGACTACGAGGCGATGAGCAGTTCTTC; CDR3 protein: CASSPGLRGDEQFF; J gene: TRBJ2-1; clone size: once; D gene: TRBD2; V gene: TRBV28
CDR3 DNA: TGTGCCAGCAGGCGGACAGGGGCACCCGTAACGGAAGAAAAACTGTTTTTT; CDR3 protein: CASRRTGAPVTEEKLFF; J gene: TRBJ1-4; clone size: few; D gene: TRBD1; V gene: TRBV27
CDR3 DNA: TGTGCCAGCAGCCCTGGGACAGGGGGCTTCGGGGATACGCAGTATTTT; CDR3 protein: CASSPGTGGFGDTQYF; J gene: TRBJ2-3; clone size: NA; D gene: TRBD1; V gene: TRBV5-6
CDR3 DNA: TGTGCCAGCAGTTTAATTAGTGGGGGACTAGCGGGAGGCGGGGAGCTGTTTTTT; CDR3 protein: CASSLISGGLAGGGELFF; J gene: TRBJ2-2; clone size: once; D gene: TRBD2; V gene: TRBV27
CDR3 DNA: TGTGCCAGCAGCTCGGACCTATCTGTCGGAAACACCATATATTTT; CDR3 protein: CASSSDLSVGNTIYF; J gene: TRBJ1-3; clone size: NA; D gene: NA; V gene: TRBV11-2
CDR3 DNA: TGTGCCAGCAGCCAAGAACCGGGACAGGGGGCCGCTTTCTTT; CDR3 protein: CASSQEPGQGAAFF; J gene: TRBJ1-1; clone size: NA; D gene: TRBD1; V gene: TRBV4-2
CDR3 DNA: TGCAGCGTTGGCCGGGGGGAGAACTATGGCTACACCTTC; CDR3 protein: CSVGRGENYGYTF; J gene: TRBJ1-2; clone size: NA; D gene: NA; V gene: TRBV29-1
CDR3 DNA: TGCGCCAGCAACGATAGTGGGGGAGGGAGATCCTACGAGCAGTACTTC; CDR3 protein: CASNDSGGGRSYEQYF; J gene: TRBJ2-7; clone size: NA; D gene: TRBD2; V gene: TRBV10-2
CDR3 DNA: TGCAGCGGAGGACATACAGGGAACGAGCAGTACTTC; CDR3 protein: CSGGHTGNEQYF; J gene: TRBJ2-7; clone size: NA; D gene: NA; V gene: TRBV29-1
CDR3 DNA: TGTGCCAGCAGCCAAGATTTCCTATTCACCGGGGAGCTGTTTTTT; CDR3 protein: CASSQDFLFTGELFF; J gene: TRBJ2-2; clone size: NA; D gene: NA; V gene: TRBV14
CDR3 DNA: TGTGCCAGCAGTCCGTCTCTCCGCACAGATACGCAGTATTTT; CDR3 protein: CASSPSLRTDTQYF; J gene: TRBJ2-3; clone size: NA; D gene: NA; V gene: TRBV2
CDR3 DNA: TGTGCCAGCAGCTTAGGGGGGGGAAGCAATCAGCCCCAGCATTTT; CDR3 protein: CASSLGGGSNQPQHF; J gene: TRBJ1-5; clone size: NA; D gene: NA; V gene: TRBV7-2
CDR3 DNA: TGTGCCAGCAGCTTCCTCCGGGACAGGGCCCACGAGCAGTACTTC; CDR3 protein: CASSFLRDRAHEQYF; J gene: TRBJ2-7; clone size: NA; D gene: TRBD1; V gene: TRBV5-5
CDR3 DNA: TGTGCCAGCAGTCTCCGGACAGGGGATAGCTATGGCTACACCTTC; CDR3 protein: CASSLRTGDSYGYTF; J gene: TRBJ1-2; clone size: NA; D gene: TRBD1; V gene: TRBV27
CDR3 DNA: TGTGCCAGCAGTGCCTCCCGGGGGTACAATGAGCAGTTCTTC; CDR3 protein: CASSASRGYNEQFF; J gene: TRBJ2-1; clone size: few; D gene: NA; V gene: TRBV27